This TCR beta chain was profiled in a study of OX40 agonist ivuxolimab in advanced cancers. Study as a whole: From roughly 23 to 85 years was the age range, with a mean of around 60 years, and about 83% were male. Participants could have had prior anti-PD-1, anti-PD-L1 or anti-CTLA-4 therapy, and around 43% had some.

Germline CDR1 SNHLY, CDR2 FYNNEI. V was pared by 10 bases and J by 8 bases, with 16 bases of the junction left unmatched. The CDR3 is 17 residues long. Sequenced by immunoSEQ multiplex PCR; TCRdb stores in-frame clones only, minus some. The sample shows 65,000 to 95,000 clones, around 88% of them seen only once. Blood samples were obtained at baseline, cycle 4 day 1, and cycle 7 day 1. The V and J genes are TRBV2 and TRBJ2-1; TRBD2 aligns across 14 bases. The input for sequencing was CD4+ or CD8+ T cells sorted from blood, taken in a trial of the OX40 agonist ivuxolimab. This TCR was sampled from an adult with an advanced solid tumor such as melanoma, head and neck, liver or kidney cancer. CDR3 region: CAITSTSGRAILYEQFF. Written as DNA, the CDR3 is TGTGCCATTACTTCGACTAGCGGGAGGGCCATCTTATATGAGCAGTTCTTC.